This T cell receptor beta chain was retrieved from a study of human T cells and chemical hapten exposure. The study, taken as a whole, reports: Compared with pre-sensitization or healthy control sets, expanded TCRs clustered more.

In the original analysis: Sampled TCR counts reached a median of around 100,000 per sample, with values ranging from roughly 20,000 to 750,000. TCRdb used MiXCR to reprocess the RACE reads, holding one entry per CDR3 protein. The V and J calls were not made by the authors but by TCRdb's processing. The sample yields 150,000 to 200,000 distinct CDR3 sequences, 20% to 25% seen once. This clonotype was recorded at least ten times. Its antigen is as yet unknown. Time point of the sample: patch test 1, 2 weeks after DPC sensitization. Noted treatment: therapeutic diphenylcyclopropenone sensitization with weekly scalp DPC. Germline CDR1 and CDR2: SGHRS and YFSETQ. The CDR3 runs 13 residues. Deletions cut 4 bases from V and 3 bases from J, with 11 bases between.

The TCR originated in a woman aged 50 to 60 with alopecia areata. Some clones in this sample may be carry-over from other donors' samples. V is TRBV5-1 and J is TRBJ2-7; TRBD1 might be the D (5 bases). The specimen comprised whole blood, sampled in connection with sensitization to the hapten diphenylcyclopropenone (DPC). For the CDR3, the DNA is TGCGCCAGCAGCCTGACCAGGGACTACGAGCAGTACTTC. Protein product: CASSLTRDYEQYF.